This TCR beta chain came from a study of T-cell reconstitution after alpha-beta-depleted transplantation in children. The table lists this clonotype with a few counts. For TCRbeta, the library was prepared with unique molecular identifiers. MiXCR was run by TCRdb on the PCR reads, yielding one entry per CDR3 protein. The data show a few hundred thousand distinct CDR3 sequences, roughly 9% seen once. Germline trimming cut 0 bases from V and 8 bases from J; bases unmatched to any gene: 7. The CDR3 consists of 15 residues. The V gene's germline CDR1 is SGHRS and CDR2 YFSETQ. This chain links TRBV5-1 with TRBJ2-1; 8 bases are shared with TRBD1. The sample here was PBMCs from the stem cell graft donor, taken from the stem cell graft. This clonotype originated in a human donor who donated a stem cell graft to a child with acute lymphoblastic leukemia. CDR3 region: CASSLAWTGSDEQFF. The CDR3 bases are TGCGCCAGCAGCTTGGCCTGGACAGGGTCGGATGAGCAGTTCTTC.